The 29 T cell receptor beta chains below all came from one sample that was sequenced in a study of blood T cell repertoires in COVID-19. Repertoires were generated with immunoSEQ multiplex PCR, while TCRdb's copy carries only in-frame clones and drops some. The table lists approximately 170,000 clones, around 84% of them singletons. Sequencing used PBMCs or T cells enriched from blood (not recorded which). These receptors all come from a woman aged 30 to 39 who had recovered from COVID-19.

The rearrangement uses TRBV5-4 and TRBJ2-7; D remains ambiguous. The CDR3 is 13 amino acids. Per germline, CDR1 SGHNT and CDR2 YYREEE (reference sequence). V was shortened by 4 bases and J by 2 bases, with 10 bases between the two germline ends. The CDR3 loop is CASSPGLAYEQYV. In DNA, the CDR3 is TGTGCCAGCAGCCCCGGGTTAGCCTACGAGCAGTACGTC.

The J gene is TRBJ1-5, the V gene TRBV9; 7 nucleotides line up with TRBD1. Germline loops: CDR1 SGDLS, CDR2 YYNGEE. The CDR3 runs to 14 residues. J was trimmed by 5 bases and V by 0 bases; bases with no gene match: 2. CDR3 in amino acids: CASSVGQGDQPQHF. As DNA, the CDR3 is TGTGCCAGCAGCGTAGGGCAGGGGGATCAGCCCCAGCATTTT.

The chain is built from TRBV29-1 and TRBJ1-2; 9 bases line up with TRBD1. The junction had 9 bases not matched to a gene; V was cut back by 3 bases and J by 4 bases. The CDR3 extends over 15 amino acids. Germline CDR1 SQVTM, CDR2 ANQGSEA. For the CDR3, the DNA is TGCAGCGTTGACGGGACAGGGAGGACTTTCTATGGCTACACCTTC. This translates into CSVDGTGRTFYGYTF.

A single count supports this clone. The rearrangement uses TRBV15 and TRBJ2-7; 11 nucleotides align to TRBD1. CDR3 length equals 16 residues. Losses at the gene ends were 1 base for V and 4 bases for J; bases not matched to a gene: 6. The germline gives CDR1 LNHNV, CDR2 YYDKDF (reference sequence). The CDR3 bases are TGTGCCACCAGCAGAGCCTCCGGGACAGGGGGGTACGAGCAGTACTTC. Amino acid sequence: CATSRASGTGGYEQYF. The entire variable domain, with the rest obtained from reference TRBV15 and TRBJ2-7, is as follows: DAMVIQNPRYQVTQFGKPVTLSCSQTLNHNVMYWYQQKSSQAPKLLFHYYDKDFNNEADTPDNFQSRRPNTSFCFLDIRSPGLGDTAMYLCATSRASGTGGYEQYFGPGTRLTVT.

This chain links TRBV9 with TRBJ1-1, with D possibly being TRBD1 (6 bases). Germline CDR1 is SGDLS and CDR2 is YYNGEE. Trimming took off 4 bases at V and 1 base at J, with 14 bases between the two ends. The CDR3 loop spans 15 amino acids. CDR3: CASSPTGTRNTEAFF. In DNA, the CDR3 is TGTGCCAGCAGCCCAACCGGGACAAGGAACACTGAAGCTTTCTTT.

The genes are TRBV19 and TRBJ1-1; 10 bases match TRBD1. The CDR3 runs to 14 residues. The trim removed 7 bases at V and 5 bases at J, leaving 7 bases unmatched. Germline-derived CDR1 and CDR2 are LNHDA and SQIVND (reference sequence). CDR3 amino acids: CASTQTGGYTEAFF. Written as DNA, the CDR3 is TGTGCCAGTACCCAGACAGGGGGCTATACTGAAGCTTTCTTT. Combining the CDR3 with reference TRBV19 and TRBJ1-1 gives the whole variable domain DGGITQSPKYLFRKEGQNVTLSCEQNLNHDAMYWYRQDPGQGLRLIYYSQIVNDFQKGDIAEGYSVSREKKESFPLTVTSAQKNPTAFYLCASTQTGGYTEAFFGQGTRLTVV.

V gene TRBV6-5 combines with J gene TRBJ2-1, with D possibly matching TRBD1 (6 bases). CDR3 length: 14 amino acids. In germline, CDR1 is MNHEY, CDR2 SVGAGI. Deletions cut 2 bases from V and 8 bases from J, with 13 bases between. The CDR3 here is CASSYVDRPYEQFF. The CDR3 DNA follows: TGTGCCAGCAGTTACGTAGACAGGCCGTATGAGCAGTTCTTC.

V usage is TRBV25-1 and J usage is TRBJ2-1, with TRBD2 as a possible D gene (5 bases). Trimming removed 2 bases from V and 6 bases from J, with 14 bases in between. The CDR3 covers 15 residues. Germline CDR1 MGHDK, CDR2 SYGVNS. The CDR3 reads CASSEPKNSVNEQFF. As DNA, the CDR3 is TGTGCCAGCAGTGAACCCAAGAATAGCGTCAATGAGCAGTTCTTC.

V is TRBV6-4 and J is TRBJ1-4; no definite D call. This CDR3 has 13 residues. The V end was cut by 0 bases, the J end by 5 bases, with 4 bases between. Germline CDR1 reads MRHNA; CDR2 reads SNTAGT. In DNA, the CDR3 is TGTGCCAGCAGTGACTCCCCAAATGAAAAACTGTTTTTT. Protein sequence: CASSDSPNEKLFF.

In nucleotides, the CDR3 is TGTGCCAGTCGAAACCAGGGGATAGGGACTGAAGCTTTCTTT. Protein product: CASRNQGIGTEAFF. The genes are TRBV19 and TRBJ1-1, with D possibly matching TRBD1 (6 bases). V was pared by 8 bases and J by 5 bases, with 18 bases between. The CDR3 totals 14 residues. Germline V gene lookup returns CDR1 LNHDA and CDR2 SQIVND (reference sequence).

This chain links TRBV7-6 with TRBJ2-7; 9 bases agree with TRBD1. From germline, CDR1 is SGHVS and CDR2 FNYEAQ. With 3 bases clipped from V and 3 bases from J, the junction kept 6 bases outside the gene matches. CDR3 length equals 15 residues. CDR3 nucleotides: TGTGCCAGCAGCTTCGGGACAGGGATCGTCTACGAGCAGTACTTC. Protein sequence: CASSFGTGIVYEQYF.

This rearrangement joins TRBV28 to TRBJ2-1; TRBD2 agrees at 11 bases. The CDR3 extends over 18 amino acids. CDR1 is MDHEN and CDR2 is SYDVKM in the germline V gene. J gave up 7 bases and V 6 bases, and 17 bases lay outside the gene matches. The CDR3 is CASRRSSGRPARGNEQFF. For the CDR3, the DNA is TGTGCCAGCAGGCGATCTAGCGGGAGGCCCGCCCGGGGGAATGAGCAGTTCTTC.

The CDR3 here is CASRRTGLAGRLTQETQYF. In DNA, the CDR3 is TGTGCCAGTAGGCGGACGGGGCTAGCGGGACGACTCACGCAAGAGACCCAGTACTTC. This chain connects TRBV19 to TRBJ2-5; TRBD2 aligns across 9 bases. The V gene end was trimmed by 6 bases and the J gene end by 2 bases; junction bases not matched to a gene: 19. The CDR3 loop spans 19 amino acids. Germline CDR1 and CDR2: LNHDA and SQIVND (reference sequence).

This clone was recorded once. The chain carries TRBV7-2 and TRBJ1-1, with D perhaps matching TRBD1 (5 bases). The CDR3 sequence is 11 residues long. V was cut by 5 bases and J by 8 bases, with 9 bases left in between. From germline, CDR1 is SGHTA and CDR2 FQGNSA. The CDR3 spells CASSRGSEAFF. The CDR3 DNA follows: TGTGCCAGCAGCCGGGGGTCCGAAGCTTTCTTT.

This rearrangement joins TRBV28 to TRBJ2-3; D remains unclear. The length of the CDR3 is 11 residues. CDR1 is MDHEN, CDR2 SYDVKM, per germline. Trimming took 4 bases from V and 8 from J, leaving 7 bases between them. Written as DNA, the CDR3 is TGTGCCAGCAGTTATGAGAGTACGCAGTATTTT. Its protein product is CASSYESTQYF.

The chain joins TRBV18 to TRBJ1-1, with D perhaps matching TRBD1 (5 bases). CDR1 is KGHSH, CDR2 LQKENI, per germline. The CDR3 has 12 amino acids. Trimming cost V 6 bases and J 6 bases, with 11 bases left between them. As DNA, the CDR3 is TGTGCCAGCTCTCGGGGGGAGGCTGAAGCTTTCTTT. Protein sequence: CASSRGEAEAFF.

This clone has only one observation. V gene TRBV27 combines with J gene TRBJ1-2, with D possibly matching TRBD1 (6 bases). Germline CDR1 reads MNHEY; CDR2 reads SMNVEV (reference sequence). The CDR3 has 15 amino acids. V was clipped by 5 bases and J by 3 bases, with 16 bases between them. In DNA, the CDR3 is TGTGCCAGCAGTACCCCCGGGACACCGCACTATGGCTACACCTTC. Amino acid sequence: CASSTPGTPHYGYTF.

The genes are TRBV3-1 (or the pseudogene TRBV3-2) and TRBJ1-2; D ambiguous. Deletions cut 1 base from V and 5 bases from J, with 11 bases between. Germline loops: CDR1 LGHDT, CDR2 YNNKEL (reference sequence). CDR3 size: 14 residues. CDR3 sequence (DNA): TGTGCCAGCAGCCAAGGGGGAGTTCTATATGGCTACACCTTC. Protein product: CASSQGGVLYGYTF.

This chain links TRBV28 with TRBJ1-5, with a possible D match to TRBD1 (5 bases). The germline V and J ends were trimmed by 6 bases and 5 bases, with 14 bases remaining between them. Germline loops: CDR1 MDHEN, CDR2 SYDVKM. This CDR3 is built from 14 residues. The CDR3: CASSHDSSHQPQHF. The CDR3 DNA is TGTGCCAGCAGCCATGACAGTTCACATCAGCCCCAGCATTTT.

The rearrangement links TRBV5-4 to TRBJ2-1; a possible D gene is TRBD2 (5 bases). Germline-derived CDR1 and CDR2 are SGHNT and YYREEE (reference sequence). Between the trimmed V and J ends, which lost 4 bases and 9 bases, there was a span of 11 bases. This CDR3 comprises 12 residues. DNA of the CDR3: TGTGCCAGCAGCCCGGAAGGAGGTGAGCAGTTCTTC. Its protein product is CASSPEGGEQFF.

This clone occurred a few times. This sequence joins TRBV5-1 and TRBJ1-5; 7 nucleotides align to TRBD1. CDR1 and CDR2 from the germline V gene are SGHRS and YFSETQ. The CDR3 is made up of 15 amino acids. Losses at the gene ends were 0 bases for V and 3 bases for J; bases not matched to a gene: 3. The CDR3 region has the DNA TGCGCCAGCAGCTTGGGCACAGGGGTCAATCAGCCCCAGCATTTT. Translating it yields CASSLGTGVNQPQHF.

This rearrangement joins TRBV6-5 to TRBJ2-2, with TRBD2 as a possible D gene (5 bases). CDR1 is MNHEY, CDR2 SVGAGI, per germline. Trimming stripped 6 bases from V and 5 bases from J, with 7 bases between. This CDR3 region has 12 residues. The CDR3 here is CASRRVTGELFF. The DNA of the CDR3 is TGTGCCAGCAGGAGGGTTACCGGGGAGCTGTTTTTT.

The chain employs TRBV5-1 and TRBJ1-1, with 8 bases that match TRBD1. The germline V gene encodes CDR1 SGHRS and CDR2 YFSETQ. This CDR3 has 15 residues. V lost 3 bases to trimming and J lost 1 base; unmatched junction nucleotides: 5. In DNA form, the CDR3 reads TGCGCCAGCAGCTCAAGGACAGGGAAGAACACTGAAGCTTTCTTT. Translation gives CASSSRTGKNTEAFF. The full variable domain, in which reference TRBV5-1 and TRBJ1-1 provide the parts outside the CDR3, is KAGVTQTPRYLIKTRGQQVTLSCSPISGHRSVSWYQQTPGQGLQFLFEYFSETQRNKGNFPGRFSGRQFSNSRSEMNVSTLELGDSALYLCASSSRTGKNTEAFFGQGTRLTVV.

This chain links TRBV18 with TRBJ2-3; 11 bases are shared with TRBD2. The junction had 5 bases not matched to a gene; V was cut back by 4 bases and J by 5 bases. CDR3 length: 15 residues. Germline CDR1 KGHSH, CDR2 LQKENI. The CDR3 DNA follows: TGTGCCAGCTCACTGACTAGCGGGACGGGAGATACGCAGTATTTT. This translates into CASSLTSGTGDTQYF.

The chain joins TRBV28 to TRBJ2-3; 12 nucleotides match TRBD1. Germline-derived CDR1 and CDR2 are MDHEN and SYDVKM. V was pared by 5 bases and J by 3 bases, with 3 bases of the junction left unmatched. This CDR3 has 15 amino acids. DNA of the CDR3: TGTGCCAGCAGTCCGGGACAGGGGGCTACAGATACGCAGTATTTT. It yields the protein CASSPGQGATDTQYF. The variable domain in full, with the rest retrieved from reference TRBV28 and TRBJ2-3, is DVKVTQSSRYLVKRTGEKVFLECVQDMDHENMFWYRQDPGLGLRLIYFSYDVKMKEKGDIPEGYSVSREKKERFSLILESASTNQTSMYLCASSPGQGATDTQYFGPGTRLTVL.

The chain recombines TRBV11-1 with TRBJ2-1, with TRBD2 matching over 7 bases. The junction had 6 bases not matched to a gene; V was cut back by 1 base and J by 6 bases. The germline V gene encodes CDR1 SGHAT and CDR2 FQDESV (reference sequence). The CDR3 is 15 residues long. In nucleotides, the CDR3 is TGTGCCAGCAGCTTAGATATAGCGGGTTCCAATGAGCAGTTCTTC. It translates to CASSLDIAGSNEQFF. The entire variable domain, with the rest obtained from reference TRBV11-1 and TRBJ2-1, is as follows: EAEVAQSPRYKITEKSQAVAFWCDPISGHATLYWYRQILGQGPELLVQFQDESVVDDSQLPKDRFSAERLKGVDSTLKIQPAELGDSAMYLCASSLDIAGSNEQFFGPGTRLTVL.

A single count supports this clone. Here the CDR3 reads CASSIDGRNTEAFF. The CDR3, as DNA: TGTGCCAGCAGTATCGACGGGAGGAACACTGAAGCTTTCTTT. This chain connects TRBV6-6 to TRBJ1-1; D gene uncertain. V was cut by 5 bases and J by 1 base, with 11 bases left in between. There are 14 residues in the CDR3. The germline V gene has CDR1 MNHNY and CDR2 SVGAGI (reference sequence).

The chain has TRBV7-9 and TRBJ2-5; possibly TRBD1 for D (6 bases). CDR1 and CDR2 (germline): SEHNR, FQNEAQ (reference sequence). The CDR3 has 13 residues. V was shortened by 4 bases and J by 7 bases, with 13 bases between the two germline ends. This CDR3 reads CASSSTGGWTQYF. In DNA, the CDR3 is TGTGCCAGCAGCTCGACAGGCGGTTGGACCCAGTACTTC.

The rearrangement uses TRBV9 and TRBJ2-3; 8 bases agree with TRBD1. The length of the CDR3 is 15 residues. The J segment lost 1 base and the V segment lost 4 bases, leaving 5 bases of the junction unmatched. CDR1 is SGDLS, CDR2 YYNGEE, per germline. CDR3 amino acids: CASSPGGDGTDTQYF. The CDR3 DNA sequence: TGTGCCAGCAGCCCAGGGGGCGACGGCACAGATACGCAGTATTTT.